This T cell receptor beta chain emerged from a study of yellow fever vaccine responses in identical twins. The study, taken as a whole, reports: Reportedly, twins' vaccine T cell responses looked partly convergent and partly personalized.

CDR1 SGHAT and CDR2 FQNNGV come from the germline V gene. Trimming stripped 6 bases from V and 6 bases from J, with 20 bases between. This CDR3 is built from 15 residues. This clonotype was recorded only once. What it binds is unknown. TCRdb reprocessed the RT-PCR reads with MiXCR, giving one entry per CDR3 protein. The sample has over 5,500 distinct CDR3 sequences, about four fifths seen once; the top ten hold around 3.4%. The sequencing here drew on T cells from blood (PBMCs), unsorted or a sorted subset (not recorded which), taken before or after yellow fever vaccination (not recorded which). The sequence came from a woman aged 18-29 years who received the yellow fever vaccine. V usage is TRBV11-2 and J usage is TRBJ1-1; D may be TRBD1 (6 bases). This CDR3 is CASRFPRGNKPEAFF. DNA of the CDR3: TGTGCCAGCAGGTTCCCCAGGGGAAATAAACCTGAAGCTTTCTTT. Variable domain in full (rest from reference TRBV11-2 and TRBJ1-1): EAGVAQSPRYKIIEKRQSVAFWCNPISGHATLYWYQQILGQGPKLLIQFQNNGVVDDSQLPKDRFSAERLKGVDSTLKIQPAKLEDSAVYLCASRFPRGNKPEAFFGQGTRLTVV.